This TCR beta chain derives from a study of blood T cell repertoires in COVID-19. Turning to the study itself: Samples came from the United States, Italy and Spain, spanning acute and convalescent COVID-19. Nucleic acid was either cDNA or gDNA, and it came from T cells, B-cell-depleted T cells, or PBMCs.

Original data processing: Nucleated cell number was recorded as an estimate derived from reference gene primer amplification. Produced via immunoSEQ multiplex PCR; TCRdb's table is partial and in-frame only. The D gene and trimming were derived from the DNA, and the V and J assignments and clone size from that table. The profile shows about 54,000 clones, approximately 90% of them singletons. The CDR3 spans 15 residues. Germline loops: CDR1 SGHVS, CDR2 FNYEAQ. V was clipped by 1 base and J by 2 bases, with 12 bases between them. The source of this sequence is a woman aged 40 to 50 with active COVID-19. Sequencing was carried out using peripheral blood. The gene calls are TRBV7-6 and TRBJ2-7; unclear D gene. In DNA, the CDR3 is TGTGCCAGCAGCTTAGGTGTAGCAGAAACCTACGAGCAGTACTTC. Protein: CASSLGVAETYEQYF.